The clone carrying this TCR beta chain was seen more than once but under ten times. The data were taken from a study of shared T cell receptors in the human thymus. Assay: immunoSEQ multiplex PCR; the TCRdb copy retains only in-frame clones and omits some. Among under 700,000 clones, roughly 74% were seen once, and the ten largest hold around 0.013%. This same sample was also taken into another study, of human thymus T cells. That source adds: It was from resections taken during corrective heart surgery that the thymus tissue came. In unrelated individuals, thymic repertoires overlapped highly, according to related research.

The receptor comes from a boy less than two years old with a congenital heart defect. The sequenced sample was thymocytes.

The chain's CDR3 is CASSLGTSGIKYNEQFF. The DNA of the CDR3 is TGCGCCAGCAGCTTGGGGACTAGCGGGATTAAATACAATGAGCAGTTCTTC. The chain combines TRBV5-1 with TRBJ2-1, with 12 bases lining up with TRBD2. This CDR3 is 17 amino acids long. The V gene end was trimmed by 0 bases and the J gene end by 4 bases; junction bases not matched to a gene: 5. Germline CDR1 SGHRS, CDR2 YFSETQ.